This T cell receptor (beta chain) was sequenced for a study of tissue T cells after allogeneic stem cell transplantation. Concerning this clone itself: Each gene name is a mouse one. The read ends 1 residue shy of where the CDR3 ends; the end is completed using the germline J gene.

Libraries were prepared by immunoSEQ multiplex PCR; TCRdb keeps only in-frame clonotypes and omits some of them. The data show a few thousand clones, about 40% seen once. Germline CDR1 and CDR2: NSQYPW and LRSPGD (reference sequence). The CDR3 loop spans 15 amino acids. The V and J ends lost 3 bases and 5 bases, in that order; junction bases with no gene match: 5. The time point denotes: mouse harvest day 14 after allogeneic transplant. Mouse grafts combined 10^7 T-cell-depleted bone marrow cells with 10^6 splenic CD5+ T cells. The material sequenced was gut tissue. The gene calls are TRBV1 and TRBJ1-4; 8 bases align to TRBD1. The receptor's source is a female BALB/c mouse given C57BL/6 T cells with graft-versus-host disease after an allogeneic hematopoietic cell transplant. The CDR3 bases that were read are TGCACCTGCAGTGCCCTGACAGGGGCGAACGAAAGATTATTT. The encoded protein is CTCSALTGANERLF. The CDR3, in full, reads CTCSALTGANERLFF.